A selection of T cell receptor beta chains follows, all from one sample in a study of T cell responses to AZD1222 COVID-19 vaccine. TCRdb's table, derived via immunoSEQ multiplex PCR, lists solely in-frame clones and lacks some. The sample comprises around 150,000 clones, about nine tenths of which are singletons, and approximately 6.2% rests with the top ten. The sequencing here drew on peripheral blood, taken 28 days after the second AZD1222 dose. These TCRs come from an adult who received the AZD1222 COVID-19 vaccine. The CDR3 runs from the conserved cysteine through the conserved F or W. The order of the fields is CDR3 protein, V gene, clone size. Only part of the rows carry a size: once, few, many, or a class if the clone is expanded.

CAIRSAGTAYEKLFF,TRBV10-3,.
CASSDRQGFDGYTF,TRBV27,.
CASSAGWAGSYEQYF,TRBV25-1,.
CASSQLYYGSGTEAFF,TRBV14,.
CASSYGGGRSSGNTIYF,TRBV19,once
CASYVASGNTIYF,TRBV6-5,.
CAWKNRGRVTGELFF,TRBV30,.
CASSIELGQGALETQYF,TRBV19,.
CASSLERGQVNEQFF,TRBV5-8,.
CASSHSPWGAAGEKLFF,TRBV28,once
CASSVRLEAYEQYF,TRBV11-2,few
CASRPSRDSPLHF,TRBV6-6,.
CASSLGGYGYTF,TRBV14,.
CASSLSLAEETQYF,TRBV7-7,.
CASSYRGANEKLFF,TRBV27,.
CAWRRLAGLTDTQYF,TRBV30,.
CAWVGLAGVYNEQFF,TRBV30,.
CASSQDGRNIQYF,TRBV3-1/TRBV3-2,.
CASSRLGEQYF,TRBV6-5,.
CAWGRGQGNYGYTF,TRBV30,.
CASSIGPGSNYEQYF,TRBV19,.
CASSSGGAATNEKLFF,TRBV9,few
CASSDLSGSSYNEQFF,TRBV2,once
CSASSETQYF,TRBV20-1,.
CASAPDRADKHEQYF,TRBV5-4,.
CASSFRRGGAVGNSPLHF,TRBV7-9,.
CASTRDFSYEQYF,TRBV2,once
CASSLRALGNSPLHF,TRBV5-1,.
CSIARTTPAEAFF,TRBV29-1,.
CASSGGPKNIQYF,TRBV12-3/TRBV12-4,.
CRVDRAETQYF,TRBV20-1,.
CASSSGDRSAPLSNQPQHF,TRBV28,.
CASSPPGSLYGYTF,TRBV11-2,.
CASSEAPGAVDTF,TRBV6-1,.
CASNRDVGRGYTF,TRBV9,.
CASTPGRDSGNTIYF,TRBV19,.
CASSPGVATNEKLFF,TRBV9,.
CARMPGQAATNEKLFF,TRBV7-6,.
CASSPQDGINEKLFF,TRBV11-2,.
CASSVFPVDRGGGNTIYF,TRBV9,.
CASNSVGVSGGYTF,TRBV6-5,.
CASSLLGGYLSGANVLTF,TRBV7-2,.
CASSQGGIGSGEAFF,TRBV9,.
CASSPLGGSGNTIYF,TRBV28,.
CASSLGSVSYGYTF,TRBV19,.
CASSQAGTSGSNEQFF,TRBV4-3,.
CATSGEREAYNEQFF,TRBV24-1,.
CASSLPLGTGSSYEQYF,TRBV6-6,once
CASSYGVPATEAFF,TRBV6-2/TRBV6-3,.
CASIPDSDRSYEQYF,TRBV6-5,.
CASSYTPGGGSNTEAFF,TRBV6-2/TRBV6-3,.
CASSLNEKLFF,TRBV5-6,.
CASRTATEKLFF,TRBV28,.
CASSVATLTDTQYF,TRBV9,.
CASSVRGGGSPLHF,TRBV2,.
CASTGTSGNYNEQFF,TRBV2,.